These 14 T cell receptor beta chains share one sample of origin, sequenced in a study of blood T cell repertoires in COVID-19. This table comes from immunoSEQ multiplex PCR, and its TCRdb copy is limited to in-frame clones, with some not included. The sample carries about 190,000 clones, roughly 80% recorded once. What was sequenced was peripheral blood. Every receptor here comes from a woman between 45 and 65 years old with acute or convalescent COVID-19.

The V gene is TRBV27, the J gene TRBJ1-2; 8 bases agree with TRBD1. Germline CDR1 is MNHEY and CDR2 is SMNVEV (reference sequence). The CDR3 contains 11 residues. For the CDR3, the DNA is TGTGCGACAGGGGTCGGCTATGGCTACACCTTC. It encodes CATGVGYGYTF.

This clone was seen only once. J is TRBJ1-6 and V is TRBV5-1, with D perhaps matching TRBD1 (6 bases). The V and J ends lost 4 bases and 4 bases respectively, with 12 bases between them. Germline assignment: CDR1 SGHRS and CDR2 YFSETQ. The CDR3 extends over 15 amino acids. The CDR3 bases are TGCGCCAGCAGCCCGGACAGTGCGTATAATTCACCCCTCCACTTT. Protein: CASSPDSAYNSPLHF.

This clone was counted once. The J gene is TRBJ2-5, the V gene TRBV15, with 8 positions matching TRBD1. V lost 3 bases to trimming and J lost 5 bases; unmatched junction nucleotides: 11. CDR1 is LNHNV, CDR2 YYDKDF, per germline (reference sequence). This CDR3 spans 16 amino acids. CDR3 coding DNA: TGTGCCACCAGCAGGTCAAGGCAGGGGGCTTGGGAGACCCAGTACTTC. Amino acid sequence: CATSRSRQGAWETQYF.

The chain links TRBV6-2 or TRBV6-3 to TRBJ2-3; D unclear. The CDR3 runs to 14 residues. In germline, CDR1 is MNHEY, CDR2 SVGEGT. V dropped 3 bases and J dropped 3 bases, with 10 bases sitting between them. The CDR3 nucleotides read TGTGCCAGCAGTTATGGTCAAGCTACAGATACGCAGTATTTT. Residues: CASSYGQATDTQYF.

The J gene is TRBJ2-5, the V gene TRBV6-6, with 7 nucleotides matching TRBD1. V dropped 5 bases and J dropped 1; count of bases not matched to a gene: 7. Germline V gene lookup returns CDR1 MNHNY and CDR2 SVGAGI (reference sequence). The CDR3 is made up of 15 amino acids. CDR3 coding DNA: TGTGCCAGCAGTCAGGGACAGAGCATCCAAGAGACCCAGTACTTC. Its protein product is CASSQGQSIQETQYF.

This chain connects TRBV10-2 to TRBJ2-1, with TRBD2 identical over 7 bases. Per germline, CDR1 WSHSY and CDR2 SAAADI. CDR3 length equals 12 residues. Trimming cost V 4 bases and J 6 bases; bases outside gene matches: 0. CDR3 in amino acids: CASSGTSNEQFF. The DNA of the CDR3 is TGCGCCAGCAGTGGGACTAGCAATGAGCAGTTCTTC.

The chain links TRBV21-1 to TRBJ1-1. TRBV21-1 is a recognized pseudogene. CDR3 length: 15 residues. The CDR3 sequence is CASSKREGNRTEAFF. For the CDR3, the DNA is TGTGCCAGCAGCAAAAGGGAGGGGAATAGGACTGAAGCTTTCTTT.

The V call is TRBV14, the J call TRBJ2-3, with D possibly matching TRBD2 (5 bases). The V gene's germline CDR1 is SGHDN and CDR2 FVKESK. The CDR3 contains 15 residues. V lost 0 bases and J lost 6, with 13 bases in between. CDR3 DNA sequence: TGTGCCAGCAGCCAAGATAGGTGGACTCTCGATACGCAGTATTTT. As protein: CASSQDRWTLDTQYF.

The rearrangement links TRBV7-2 to TRBJ2-5, with D possibly matching TRBD1 (5 bases). V was shortened by 0 bases and J by 5 bases, with 10 bases between the two germline ends. Germline V lookup: CDR1 SGHTA, CDR2 FQGNSA. The CDR3 runs to 14 residues. The CDR3 DNA reads as TGTGCCAGCAGCTTAGCAGGGGCGGCGGAGACCCAGTACTTC. Translating it yields CASSLAGAAETQYF.

The rearrangement uses TRBV23-1 and TRBJ1-2, with D perhaps TRBD1 (6 bases). TRBV23-1 is an open reading frame whose function is uncertain. Trimming took off 3 bases at V and 6 bases at J, with 20 bases between the two ends. CDR3 length: 16 residues. CDR3 region: CASSQSGSPGVNGYTF. The CDR3 coding sequence is TGCGCCAGCAGTCAGAGTGGAAGTCCAGGGGTAAATGGCTACACCTTC.

The chain recombines TRBV3-1 (or the pseudogene TRBV3-2) with TRBJ1-4, with 7 bases that match TRBD1. The CDR3 extends over 16 amino acids. Germline CDR1 and CDR2: LGHDT and YNNKEL (reference sequence). V lost 4 bases and J lost 6; bases outside the gene matches: 11. This CDR3 reads CASSRQSGTEDEKLFF. CDR3 DNA: TGTGCCAGCAGCCGTCAGTCTGGGACAGAAGATGAAAAACTGTTTTTT.

The chain uses TRBV13 and TRBJ2-3, with 8 bases lining up with TRBD1. The V gene end was trimmed by 5 bases and the J gene end by 5 bases; junction bases not matched to a gene: 9. Germline V gene data show CDR1 as PRHDT and CDR2 as FYEKMQ (reference sequence). This CDR3 is built from 15 residues. CDR3 region: CASSPSPDRGDTQYF. The CDR3, as DNA: TGTGCCAGCAGCCCATCCCCCGACAGGGGAGATACGCAGTATTTT.

The rearrangement links TRBV5-1 to TRBJ2-1, with D possibly matching TRBD2 (7 bases). V shed 2 bases and J shed 4 bases, with 13 bases lying between them. Germline V gene sequence: CDR1 SGHRS, CDR2 YFSETQ. The CDR3 consists of 15 residues. CDR3: CASSLGGAVYNEQFF. The CDR3 nucleotides are TGCGCCAGCAGCTTAGGGGGGGCTGTTTACAATGAGCAGTTCTTC.

The chain is built from TRBV24-1 and TRBJ1-1; D might be TRBD1 (6 bases). The CDR3 consists of 16 residues. Deletions cut 3 bases from V and 1 base from J, with 14 bases between. Germline V gives CDR1 KGHDR, CDR2 SFDVKD. In DNA, the CDR3 is TGTGCCACCAGTGATACCTCAGCGGGACAGAACACTGAAGCTTTCTTT. Its translation: CATSDTSAGQNTEAFF.